What follows describes a single T cell receptor (beta chain). The entry originates in a study of T cell responses to AZD1222 COVID-19 vaccine. Here immunoSEQ multiplex PCR was the method, and the copy in TCRdb shows in-frame clones only, minus some. The repertoire holds 100,000 to 150,000 clones, with around 94% as singletons. The V end lost 5 bases, the J end lost 7 bases, and 6 bases lay between the germline ends. The CDR3 is 11 amino acids. The germline gives CDR1 SGHTA, CDR2 FQGTGA. This clonotype was obtained from an adult in good health. This chain joins TRBV7-3 and TRBJ2-1; maybe TRBD2 (5 bases). Sequenced material: peripheral blood, taken on day 0 of AZD1222 vaccination. In DNA, the CDR3 is TGTGCCAGCAGCCGAGGGAATGAGCAGTTCTTC. Protein product: CASSRGNEQFF.